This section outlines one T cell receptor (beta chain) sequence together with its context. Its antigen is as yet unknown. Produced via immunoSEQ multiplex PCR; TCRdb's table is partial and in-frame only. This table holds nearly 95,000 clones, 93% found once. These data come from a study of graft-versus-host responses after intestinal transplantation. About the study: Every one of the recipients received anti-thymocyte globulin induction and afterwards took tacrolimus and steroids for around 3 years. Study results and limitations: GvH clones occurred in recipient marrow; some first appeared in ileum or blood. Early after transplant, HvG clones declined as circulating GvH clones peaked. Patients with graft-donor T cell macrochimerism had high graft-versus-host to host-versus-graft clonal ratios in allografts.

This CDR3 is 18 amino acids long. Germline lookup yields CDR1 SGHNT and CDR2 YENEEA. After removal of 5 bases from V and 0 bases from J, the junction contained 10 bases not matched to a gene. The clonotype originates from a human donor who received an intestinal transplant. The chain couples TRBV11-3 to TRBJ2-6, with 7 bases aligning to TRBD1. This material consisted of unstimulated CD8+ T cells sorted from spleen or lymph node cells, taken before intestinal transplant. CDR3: CASSPWDSQYSGANVLTF. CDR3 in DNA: TGTGCCAGCAGCCCATGGGACAGCCAATACTCTGGGGCCAACGTCCTGACTTTC.